The next 5 T cell receptor beta chains were all read from a single sample in a study of neoadjuvant nivolumab and ipilimumab in lung cancer. This table comes from immunoSEQ multiplex PCR, and its TCRdb copy is limited to in-frame clones, with some not included. The repertoire consists of 20,000 to 25,000 clones, with less than 85% occurring once and the leading ten covering roughly 23%. Sequencing used peripheral blood, obtained before neoadjuvant nivolumab, alone or with ipilimumab. These receptors were taken from an adult with non-small cell lung cancer.

J is TRBJ1-1 and V is TRBV27, with 9 bases aligning to TRBD1. This CDR3 is 15 amino acids long. V trimming: 4 bases; J trimming: 6 bases; junction bases outside the gene matches: 9. The germline V gene has CDR1 MNHEY and CDR2 SMNVEV (reference sequence). The CDR3 reads CASSSLGTGKAEAFF. The CDR3 DNA is TGTGCCAGCAGTTCACTAGGGACAGGGAAGGCTGAAGCTTTCTTT.

This clone was detected only a few times. The rearrangement uses TRBV5-1 and TRBJ2-1, with 12 positions matching TRBD2. CDR1 SGHRS and CDR2 YFSETQ come from the germline V gene. V shed 7 bases and J 6 bases; nucleotides not matched to a gene: 5. This CDR3 has 14 amino acids. Here the CDR3 reads CASHTTSGSNEQFF. In DNA, the CDR3 is TGCGCCAGCCACACGACTAGCGGGAGCAATGAGCAGTTCTTC.

V usage is TRBV14 and J usage is TRBJ1-1, with D unresolved. The CDR3 consists of 13 residues. Trimming left V 1 base short and J 4 bases short, with 7 bases between. From germline, CDR1 is SGHDN and CDR2 FVKESK. The CDR3 reads CASSQAKGTEAFF. For the CDR3, the DNA is TGTGCCAGCAGCCAAGCCAAGGGCACTGAAGCTTTCTTT.

The rearrangement uses TRBV5-1 and TRBJ2-3; unclear D gene. The V gene lost 2 bases and the J gene lost 2 bases, with 9 bases spanning the gap. The V gene's germline CDR1 is SGHRS and CDR2 YFSETQ. The CDR3 is made up of 14 amino acids. CDR3 coding DNA: TGCGCCAGCAGCTTCTCTAGGAACACAGATACGCAGTATTTT. This sequence encodes CASSFSRNTDTQYF.

The chain is built from TRBV25-1 and TRBJ2-5, with D tentatively TRBD2 (5 bases). The CDR3 loop spans 14 amino acids. Germline values: CDR1 MGHDK, CDR2 SYGVNS. V lost 2 bases, J lost 1 base, and 8 bases lay in between. The CDR3: CASSEPGIQETQYF. CDR3 coding DNA: TGTGCCAGCAGTGAACCCGGGATCCAAGAGACCCAGTACTTC.